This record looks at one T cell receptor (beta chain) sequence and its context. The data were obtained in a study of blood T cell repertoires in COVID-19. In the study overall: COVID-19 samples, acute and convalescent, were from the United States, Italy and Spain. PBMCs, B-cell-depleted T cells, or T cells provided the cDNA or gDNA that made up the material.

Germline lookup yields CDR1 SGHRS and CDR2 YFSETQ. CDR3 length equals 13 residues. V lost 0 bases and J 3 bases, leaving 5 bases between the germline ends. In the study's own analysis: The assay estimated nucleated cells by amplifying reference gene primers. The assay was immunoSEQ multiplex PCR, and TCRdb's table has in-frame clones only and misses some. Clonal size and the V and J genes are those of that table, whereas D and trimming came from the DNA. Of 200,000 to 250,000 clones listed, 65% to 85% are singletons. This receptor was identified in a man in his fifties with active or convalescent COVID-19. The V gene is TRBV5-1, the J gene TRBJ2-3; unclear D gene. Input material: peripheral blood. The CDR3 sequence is CASSLVPTDTQYF. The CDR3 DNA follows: TGCGCCAGCAGCTTGGTCCCTACAGATACGCAGTATTTT.